The present TCR beta chain was sequenced within a study of T cells after posttransplantation cyclophosphamide. General observations from the study: TRB overlap between skin or GI tissue T cells and blood was limited. Later post-transplant blood repertoires were often dominated by donor CD8+ memory clones. Recipient CMV seropositivity and CMV reactivation strongly tracked TRB clonality.

In germline, CDR1 is SGHRS, CDR2 YFSETQ. CDR3 size: 16 residues. Trimming at V came to 5 bases and at J to 6 bases, leaving 9 bases not matched to a gene. With regard to this clone: Its antigen is not identified.

Only in-frame clones appear in the TCRdb table, and some are missing; sequencing was by immunoSEQ multiplex PCR. The sample includes more than 30,000 clones, about nine tenths of them seen just once. Cells defined as naive were viable CD3+CD4+ or CD3+CD8+ and CCR7+CD45RA+CD45RO-CD95-CD27+CD28+. The related graft donor's blood sample was taken on the day of bone marrow donation. The source material was naive CD4+ T cells sorted from PBMCs. The sequence was collected from an older woman in good health, CMV-negative, and a related stem cell transplant donor. The gene calls are TRBV5-1 and TRBJ2-3, with 13 bases lining up with TRBD2. CDR3: CASRRGTSGEGDTQYF. As DNA, the CDR3 is TGCGCCAGCAGGCGCGGGACTAGCGGGGAAGGCGATACGCAGTATTTT.